Each of the 14 T cell receptor beta chains below was sequenced from the same sample in a study of PD-1 blockade in classical Hodgkin lymphoma. Measured with immunoSEQ multiplex PCR; TCRdb has only the in-frame clones, and not every one. The sample lists 25,000 to 35,000 clones; roughly 75% were seen once. Time point of the sample: cycle 4 day 1 (C4D1), after 5 to 7 weeks of nivolumab. Autologous stem cell transplantation was followed by relapse in every patient, and brentuximab vedotin exposure varied. The material sequenced was peripheral blood mononuclear cells (PBMCs), taken before the fourth cycle of nivolumab. The origin of the receptors is a human donor with classical Hodgkin lymphoma.

The chain is built from TRBV27 and TRBJ2-7; maybe TRBD2 (5 bases). The V gene's germline CDR1 is MNHEY and CDR2 SMNVEV (reference sequence). CDR3 size: 13 residues. Trimming pared 5 bases from V and 2 bases from J, leaving 10 bases between. CDR3 DNA sequence: TGTGCCAGCAGTCGGGATATCGCCTACGAGCAGTACTTC. It codes for CASSRDIAYEQYF.

This chain uses TRBV5-1 with TRBJ2-1; 7 bases map to TRBD2. There are 17 residues in the CDR3. V lost 4 bases to trimming and J lost 7 bases; unmatched junction nucleotides: 17. Germline CDR1 and CDR2: SGHRS and YFSETQ. The CDR3 bases are TGCGCCAGCAGCCCACTAAGTAAGTCGGGAGGAAGGAATGAGCAGTTCTTC. Its protein is CASSPLSKSGGRNEQFF.

V and J are TRBV5-5 and TRBJ2-6, with 12 bases matching TRBD1. After removal of 4 bases from V and 2 bases from J, the junction contained 4 bases not matched to a gene. The CDR3 is 17 residues long. Looked up from germline, CDR1 is SGHKS and CDR2 is YYEKEE (reference sequence). CDR3 DNA: TGTGCCAGCAGCAAGGGACAGGGGGCCCCTGGGGCCAACGTCCTGACTTTC. Its protein product is CASSKGQGAPGANVLTF. Combining the CDR3 with reference TRBV5-5 and TRBJ2-6 gives the whole variable domain DAGVTQSPTHLIKTRGQQVTLRCSPISGHKSVSWYQQVLGQGPQFIFQYYEKEERGRGNFPDRFSARQFPNYSSELNVNALLLGDSALYLCASSKGQGAPGANVLTFGAGSRLTVL.

This rearrangement joins TRBV19 to TRBJ2-3; 8 positions agree with TRBD2. Losses at the gene ends were 3 bases for V and 5 bases for J; bases not matched to a gene: 1. Germline CDR1 is LNHDA and CDR2 is SQIVND (reference sequence). The CDR3 has 13 residues. CDR3 nucleotides: TGTGCCAGTAGTATCACTAGCGGAGATACGCAGTATTTT. It yields the protein CASSITSGDTQYF.

The sample holds a few counts of this clone. The genes are TRBV6-1 and TRBJ1-2; D not resolved. This CDR3 contains 11 residues. Looked up from germline, CDR1 is MNHNS and CDR2 is SASEGT. V lost 1 base and J 3 bases, leaving 0 bases between the germline ends. The CDR3 coding sequence is TGTGCCAGCAGTGAAGACTATGGCTACACCTTC. Protein product: CASSEDYGYTF.

The chain carries TRBV6-1 and TRBJ1-5, with TRBD1 as a possible D gene (5 bases). The germline V gene has CDR1 MNHNS and CDR2 SASEGT. The V end lost 11 bases, the J end lost 6 bases, and 23 bases lay between the germline ends. This CDR3 contains 15 residues. CDR3 region: CAAGVGVDASQPQHF. CDR3 DNA: TGTGCCGCTGGGGTGGGGGTTGATGCAAGTCAGCCCCAGCATTTT.

This clone was picked up a small number of times. The CDR3 sequence: CASSLAGAVTEAFF. In DNA, the CDR3 is TGTGCCAGCAGCTTGGCCGGGGCTGTCACTGAAGCTTTCTTT. The V call is TRBV5-6, the J call TRBJ1-1; a possible D gene is TRBD1 (5 bases). This CDR3 region has 14 residues. Germline values: CDR1 SGHDT, CDR2 YYEEEE. Trimming removed 0 bases at V and 4 bases at J, with 10 bases between.

The chain couples TRBV9 to TRBJ2-3, with D possibly TRBD1 on 7 matching bases. This CDR3 is 16 amino acids long. Trimming removed 3 bases from V and 3 bases from J, with 17 bases in between. The V gene's germline CDR1 is SGDLS and CDR2 YYNGEE. CDR3 residues: CASSAHRGRGTDTQYF. CDR3 coding DNA: TGTGCCAGCAGCGCCCACAGGGGTCGGGGGACAGATACGCAGTATTTT.

The V call is TRBV10-3, the J call TRBJ1-2; 7 bases agree with TRBD1. CDR3 size: 15 residues. Trimming removed 0 bases from V and 4 bases from J; junction bases left unmatched: 5. CDR1 and CDR2 from the germline V gene are ENHRY and SYGVKD. CDR3 loop: CAISESLQGTYGYTF. The CDR3 coding sequence is TGTGCCATCAGTGAGTCTTTACAGGGGACCTATGGCTACACCTTC.

Note on this clone: Other DNA variants within this sample encode the same CDR3. V and J are TRBV6-1 and TRBJ1-5, with D maybe TRBD1 (6 bases). The CDR3 is 15 amino acids. Germline V lookup: CDR1 MNHNS, CDR2 SASEGT. Deletions cut 2 bases from V and 2 bases from J, with 10 bases between. The CDR3 DNA is TGTGCCAGCAGTGAAAGGCAGGGGCGCAATCAGCCCCAGCATTTT. Translation gives CASSERQGRNQPQHF.

The rearrangement uses TRBV5-1 and TRBJ2-5; TRBD2 agrees at 10 bases. V trimming: 4 bases; J trimming: 1 base; junction bases outside the gene matches: 4. The CDR3 extends over 15 amino acids. The germline gives CDR1 SGHRS, CDR2 YFSETQ. The CDR3 loop is CASSTGLAAQETQYF. CDR3 coding DNA: TGCGCCAGCAGCACAGGACTAGCGGCCCAAGAGACCCAGTACTTC.

The CDR3 DNA is TGTGCCAGCAGACCGGGGACGAACACCGGGGAGCTGTTTTTT. Amino acid sequence: CASRPGTNTGELFF. The chain joins TRBV6-5 to TRBJ2-2, with TRBD2 as a possible D gene (5 bases). Trimming took 6 bases from V and 0 from J, leaving 8 bases between them. CDR3 length: 14 amino acids. Germline V gene lookup returns CDR1 MNHEY and CDR2 SVGAGI.

The chain links TRBV7-8 to TRBJ1-1; no definite D call. Germline CDR1 SGHVS, CDR2 FQNEAQ. CDR3 size: 12 residues. V was pared by 0 bases and J by 6 bases, with 5 bases between. The CDR3 protein is CASSLARAEAFF. The CDR3 DNA reads as TGTGCCAGCAGCTTAGCGCGCGCTGAAGCTTTCTTT.

The chain uses TRBV6-1 and TRBJ1-4; D is unresolved. Per the germline V gene, CDR1 is MNHNS and CDR2 is SASEGT. The length of the CDR3 is 15 residues. The ends were cut back, 7 bases at V and 0 bases at J, with 12 bases in the middle. The CDR3 sequence is CASTQLTTTNEKLFF. The CDR3 DNA is TGTGCCAGCACCCAGTTGACAACAACTAATGAAAAACTGTTTTTT.